These T cell receptor beta chains were read from a single sample in a study of neoadjuvant nivolumab and ipilimumab in lung cancer. Profiling relied on immunoSEQ multiplex PCR, and the TCRdb table lists in-frame clones only, not all of them. The data hold about 38,000 clones, with roughly nine tenths observed a single time. Sequencing used peripheral blood, obtained before neoadjuvant nivolumab, alone or with ipilimumab. These receptors all stem from an adult with non-small cell lung cancer. The CDR3 runs from the conserved cysteine through the conserved F or W. The order of the fields is V gene, D gene, J gene, CDR3 DNA, CDR3 protein. D genes are given only for firm matches.

TRBV5-4	NA	TRBJ2-7	TGTGCCAGCAGCTTGGAGTCCTACGAGCAGTACTTC	CASSLESYEQYF
TRBV27	NA	TRBJ2-7	TGTGCCAGCAGTTTAAGGGGACTGGCGTCCTACGAGCAGTACTTC	CASSLRGLASYEQYF
TRBV11-1	NA	TRBJ2-3	TGTGCCAGCAGCTTATCGTTGCCAGATACGCAGTATTTT	CASSLSLPDTQYF
TRBV18	NA	TRBJ2-5	TGTGCCAGCTCGCCCTTCGCGGACCAAGAGACCCAGTACTTC	CASSPFADQETQYF
TRBV20-1	NA	TRBJ1-4	TGCAGTGCTACCACAGGGGAAAAACTGTTTTTT	CSATTGEKLFF
TRBV5-4	TRBD1	TRBJ1-2	TGTGCCAGCAGCTACCGGACAGGGGGCGCGGGGGGCTACACCTTC	CASSYRTGGAGGYTF
TRBV29-1	NA	TRBJ1-1	TGCAGCGTTGGGGATACGAACACTGAAGCTTTCTTT	CSVGDTNTEAFF
TRBV7-6	NA	TRBJ2-2	TGTGCCAGCAGCTGGGGCACCGGGGAGCTGTTTTTT	CASSWGTGELFF
TRBV7-9	NA	TRBJ2-1	TGTGCCAGCAGCTTAGGGTCTCTCGGGGGTTACAATGAGCAGTTCTTC	CASSLGSLGGYNEQFF
TRBV19	TRBD2	TRBJ2-5	TGTGCCAGTAGTATAGTTTCAGGACTAGCGGGACAAGAGACCCAGTACTTC	CASSIVSGLAGQETQYF
TRBV30	NA	TRBJ2-5	TGTGCCTGGAGTGTAGTGGGGGTAGGGGAGACCCAGTACTTC	CAWSVVGVGETQYF
TRBV25-1	NA	TRBJ2-1	TGTGCCAGCAGTGTCGGGACGGGGACCTACAATGAGCAGTTCTTC	CASSVGTGTYNEQFF
TRBV20-1	NA	TRBJ2-1	TGCACGGTTGAGAACAATGAGCAGTTCTTC	CTVENNEQFF
TRBV30	TRBD2	TRBJ2-1	TGTGCCTGGAGTGTAAGCGGGGGGTCCTACAATGAGCAGTTCTTC	CAWSVSGGSYNEQFF
TRBV10-2	NA	TRBJ2-3	TGCGCCAGCAGGGCGGGAACCCCGACAGATACGCAGTATTTT	CASRAGTPTDTQYF
TRBV5-6	TRBD1	TRBJ1-2	TGTGCCAGCAGCTTGAGCGCAGGGGGCAACTATGGCTACACCTTC	CASSLSAGGNYGYTF
TRBV7-3	TRBD1	TRBJ2-1	TGTGCCAGCAGCTTAATTCCCGACAGGGTGGAGTTCTTC	CASSLIPDRVEFF
TRBV5-1	TRBD1	TRBJ2-3	TGCGCCAGCAGCTTGGAGGTGACAGGGAGCACAGATACGCAGTATTTT	CASSLEVTGSTDTQYF
TRBV5-1	NA	TRBJ2-4	TGCGCCAGCAGCTTGGTCGGGGGAACCAAAAACATTCAGTACTTC	CASSLVGGTKNIQYF
TRBV7-2	TRBD1	TRBJ2-7	TGTGCCAGCAGCTTATACCTCGGGACAGGGGGCGGCGAGCAGTACTTC	CASSLYLGTGGGEQYF
TRBV18	NA	TRBJ2-7	TGTGCCAGCTCACCAAGGGTAACCTACGAGCAGTACTTC	CASSPRVTYEQYF
TRBV5-1	TRBD2	TRBJ2-7	TGCGCCAGCAGCTTGGGGGCTAGCGGGGATTACGAGCAGTACTTC	CASSLGASGDYEQYF
TRBV5-1	TRBD2	TRBJ2-1	TGCGCCAGCAGCTTGGTTCTAGCGGGACCCTACAATGAGCAGTTCTTC	CASSLVLAGPYNEQFF